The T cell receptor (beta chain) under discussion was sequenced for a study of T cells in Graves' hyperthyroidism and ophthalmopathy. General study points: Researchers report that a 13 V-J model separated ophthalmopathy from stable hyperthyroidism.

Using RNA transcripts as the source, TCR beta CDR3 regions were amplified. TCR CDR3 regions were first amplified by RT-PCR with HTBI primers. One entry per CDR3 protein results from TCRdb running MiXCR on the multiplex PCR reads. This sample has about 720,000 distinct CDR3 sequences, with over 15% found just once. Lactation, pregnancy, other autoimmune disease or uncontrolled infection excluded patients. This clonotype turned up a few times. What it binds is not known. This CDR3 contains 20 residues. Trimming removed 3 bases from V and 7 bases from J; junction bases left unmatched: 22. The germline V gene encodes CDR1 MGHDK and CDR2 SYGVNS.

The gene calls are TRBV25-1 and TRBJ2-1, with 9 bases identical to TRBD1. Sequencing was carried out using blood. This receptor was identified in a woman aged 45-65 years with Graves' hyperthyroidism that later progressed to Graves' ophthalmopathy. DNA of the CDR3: TGTGCCAGCAGTGACCCCATTCGACAGGGGGATTCTATTTGGGTAAATGAGCAGTTCTTC. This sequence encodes CASSDPIRQGDSIWVNEQFF.